This T cell receptor beta chain was sequenced during a study of T cells after yellow fever vaccination. As for the study in general: Low-cell-number fractions were prepared with SMART-Seq v4 Ultra Low Input. Study results and limitations: Clones from primary vaccination mostly reappeared after the booster (roughly 95% CD4, over 85% CD8). Overlap between CD4 and CD8 compartments was detected for a small share of clonotypes.

This clonotype appeared a few times. Its antigen is not known. CDR3 size: 17 residues. Germline V gives CDR1 MNHEY, CDR2 SVGEGT. The V gene end was trimmed by 5 bases and the J gene end by 9 bases; junction bases not matched to a gene: 15. Researchers made TCR cDNA using 5'RACE template switching, and this step added a universal primer site and UMIs. TCRdb processed the 5' RACE reads anew with MiXCR; each CDR3 protein has one entry. Of about 340,000 distinct CDR3 sequences in the sample, roughly 4% were seen once. Sequenced here: PBMCs, sampled 5 days after the yellow fever booster vaccination. This TCR derives from a young man who received the YFV17D yellow fever vaccine. The V gene is TRBV6-2 or TRBV6-3, the J gene TRBJ2-1, with 11 bases identical to TRBD2. The chain's CDR3 is CASSLSPPSGGISEQFF. The CDR3 DNA follows: TGTGCCAGCAGTCTCAGCCCCCCTAGCGGGGGGATTAGTGAGCAGTTCTTC.